The 31 T cell receptor beta chains below come from one sample, sequenced in a study of T cells in Graves' hyperthyroidism and ophthalmopathy. Authors of the study amplified TCR beta CDR3 regions from RNA transcripts. HTBI primers drove first-round RT-PCR of the TCR CDR3. MiXCR, applied by TCRdb to the multiplex PCR reads, yields one record per CDR3 protein. Of approximately 270,000 distinct CDR3 sequences listed, more than 12% are singletons. Sequencing was carried out using blood. These TCRs come from a middle-aged woman with Graves' hyperthyroidism that later progressed to Graves' ophthalmopathy.

The chain uses TRBV7-9 and TRBJ2-3, with TRBD2 matching 12 bases. The CDR3 consists of 19 residues. Germline trimming cut 3 bases from V and 0 bases from J; bases unmatched to any gene: 10. Germline V lookup: CDR1 SEHNR, CDR2 FQNEAQ (reference sequence). The CDR3, as DNA: TGTGCCAGCAGCTTGTATAAGACTAGCGGGAGTCTTAGCACAGATACGCAGTATTTT. Residues: CASSLYKTSGSLSTDTQYF.

The table lists this clonotype with many counts. CDR3 in amino acids: CASRSGIPGLAGQETQYF. The CDR3 bases are TGTGCCAGCCGGTCAGGAATCCCCGGACTAGCGGGTCAAGAGACCCAGTACTTC. The V gene is TRBV7-9, the J gene TRBJ2-5; the match to TRBD2 covers 11 bases. Per germline, CDR1 SEHNR and CDR2 FQNEAQ (reference sequence). CDR3 length: 18 residues. The junction had 16 bases not matched to a gene; V was cut back by 8 bases and J by 2 bases.

This clonotype appeared many times. V and J are TRBV28 and TRBJ2-1; D unresolved. The germline CDR1 and CDR2 sequences are MDHEN and SYDVKM. There are 14 residues in the CDR3. Trimming removed 1 base from V and 5 bases from J, with 9 bases in between. The CDR3 DNA is TGTGCCAGCAGTTTATTTTTGTCGAACAATGAGCAGTTCTTC. This gives the protein CASSLFLSNNEQFF.

As for this clonotype: The junction does not match germline at one end; this may be a read error. This sequence joins TRBV7-9 and TRBJ2-5; D remains ambiguous. Germline CDR1 is SEHNR and CDR2 is FQNEAQ (reference sequence). The CDR3 spans 14 residues. CDR3 in amino acids: CASSFSQRQETQYF. The DNA for the CDR3 is TGCGCCAGCAGCTTTAGCCAGCGTCAAGAGACCCAGTACTTC.

This clonotype has ten or more counts. The CDR3 sequence is CASSQGGVWGKNNSPLHF. Written as DNA, the CDR3 is TGTGCCAGCAGCCAGGGGGGGGTGTGGGGGAAAAATAATTCACCCCTCCACTTT. The rearrangement joins TRBV28 to TRBJ1-6, with TRBD1 identical over 7 bases. The CDR3 is 18 residues long. The junction had 16 bases not matched to a gene; V was cut back by 6 bases and J by 5 bases. Germline assignment: CDR1 MDHEN and CDR2 SYDVKM.

This clonotype was observed at least ten times. The V call is TRBV27, the J call TRBJ2-7; 10 bases fit TRBD2. Germline assignment: CDR1 MNHEY and CDR2 SMNVEV (reference sequence). The length of the CDR3 is 13 residues. The trim removed 5 bases at V and 6 bases at J, leaving 4 bases unmatched. The CDR3 nucleotides read TGTGCCAGCAGTCTAGCGGGAGTCTCCGAGCAGTACTTC. This codes for CASSLAGVSEQYF.

This clonotype has ten or more counts. V and J are TRBV18 and TRBJ1-2; D remains unclear. The CDR3 is 14 amino acids. CDR1 and CDR2 from the germline V gene are KGHSH and LQKENI. V was pared by 3 bases and J by 0 bases, with 8 bases between. The CDR3 region has the DNA TGTGCCAGCTCACCGGCGAGGACTAACTATGGCTACACCTTC. Amino acids: CASSPARTNYGYTF.

In its sample, this clonotype was seen many times. This chain joins TRBV25-1 and TRBJ1-5; possible D gene TRBD1, 5 bases. Germline V CDR1 and CDR2: MGHDK, SYGVNS. The ends were cut back, 4 bases at V and 3 bases at J, with 16 bases in the middle. CDR3 length equals 16 residues. The CDR3 DNA reads TGTGCCAGCAGTGGGACAAGGGAGGGCGACAATCAGCCCCAGCATTTT. Translation gives CASSGTREGDNQPQHF.

This clonotype was seen ten or more times. The chain employs TRBV6-2 or TRBV6-3 and TRBJ2-1; D may be TRBD2 (6 bases). The CDR3 spans 13 residues. Between the trimmed V and J ends, which lost 6 bases and 7 bases, there was a span of 13 bases. Germline V gene data show CDR1 as MNHEY and CDR2 as SVGEGT. CDR3 DNA sequence: TGTGCCAGCAGCCCACGACTAGTGAATGAGCAGTTCTTC. This codes for CASSPRLVNEQFF.

The chain couples TRBV2 to TRBJ2-1; D perhaps matches TRBD1 (6 bases). The CDR3 consists of 14 residues. Trimming pared 7 bases from V and 10 bases from J, leaving 20 bases between. CDR1 is SNHLY, CDR2 FYNNEI, per germline. In nucleotides, the CDR3 is TGTGCCAGCACGATCACCGGGACACTTGAGGAGCAGTTCTTC. Protein: CASTITGTLEEQFF.

This clonotype was detected ten times or more. The V gene is TRBV29-1, the J gene TRBJ2-3; D is perhaps TRBD1 (5 bases). The germline CDR1 and CDR2 sequences are SQVTM and ANQGSEA. The germline V and J ends were trimmed by 4 bases and 3 bases, with 8 bases remaining between them. This CDR3 has 12 amino acids. CDR3: CSVASGTDTQYF. CDR3 nucleotide sequence: TGCAGCGTTGCATCAGGGACAGATACGCAGTATTTT.

This clonotype was seen at least ten times. The chain uses TRBV10-2 and TRBJ2-7; D assignment may be TRBD1 or TRBD2 (5 bases each). The CDR3 consists of 15 residues. V lost 2 bases, J lost 2 bases, and 13 bases lay in between. Germline lookup yields CDR1 WSHSY and CDR2 SAAADI. CDR3 sequence: CASSEGTYWAYEQYF. CDR3 sequence (DNA): TGCGCCAGCAGTGAGGGGACCTACTGGGCCTACGAGCAGTACTTC.

This chain joins TRBV13 and TRBJ2-3; 8 bases align to TRBD2. The CDR3 contains 15 residues. CDR1 PRHDT and CDR2 FYEKMQ come from the germline V gene (reference sequence). V gave up 5 bases and J gave up 2 bases; unmatched junction bases: 6. CDR3 sequence reads: CASSHAGRATDTQYF. CDR3 nucleotides: TGTGCCAGCAGCCACGCCGGGAGGGCCACAGATACGCAGTATTTT.

The chain has TRBV19 and TRBJ1-1; maybe TRBD1 (6 bases). The V end was cut by 3 bases, the J end by 0 bases, with 14 bases between. The length of the CDR3 is 16 residues. Germline loops: CDR1 LNHDA, CDR2 SQIVND (reference sequence). CDR3 sequence reads: CASSILARGLNTEAFF. Here the CDR3 DNA reads TGTGCCAGTAGTATCTTGGCCAGGGGTTTGAACACTGAAGCTTTCTTT.

The rearrangement links TRBV11-2 to TRBJ2-1; TRBD2 aligns across 10 bases. The CDR3 totals 15 residues. Germline trimming cut 5 bases from V and 7 bases from J; bases unmatched to any gene: 8. Germline CDR1 reads SGHAT; CDR2 reads FQNNGV. This CDR3 reads CASSPLAGEVNEQFF. CDR3 DNA: TGTGCCAGCAGCCCCCTAGCGGGAGAAGTGAATGAGCAGTTCTTC.

There are many counts of this clonotype. The chain employs TRBV28 and TRBJ2-7; TRBD1 is a possible D gene (5 bases). Deletions cut 5 bases from V and 0 bases from J, with 17 bases between. This CDR3 spans 16 amino acids. Germline V gene data show CDR1 as MDHEN and CDR2 as SYDVKM. CDR3 sequence reads: CASSLRTNLPSYEQYF. The CDR3 DNA follows: TGTGCCAGCAGTCTGCGGACAAACCTACCCTCCTACGAGCAGTACTTC.

The sample holds many counts of this clonotype. The rearrangement joins TRBV5-1 to TRBJ2-7; D call uncertain. The CDR3 spans 14 residues. Germline CDR1 reads SGHRS; CDR2 reads YFSETQ. V lost 4 bases and J 0 bases, leaving 11 bases between the germline ends. The CDR3 protein is CASSQLGNSYEQYF. The CDR3 nucleotides read TGCGCCAGCAGCCAGTTAGGGAACTCCTACGAGCAGTACTTC.

In this sample, this clonotype turned up many times. This chain joins TRBV10-1 and TRBJ2-3, with 13 bases that match TRBD2. CDR1 WNHNN and CDR2 SYGVQD come from the germline V gene (reference sequence). V lost 9 bases and J lost 5; bases outside the gene matches: 8. CDR3 length: 15 residues. This chain's CDR3 is CARWTSGRFIDTQYF. In nucleotides, the CDR3 is TGCGCCAGGTGGACTAGCGGGAGATTCATAGATACGCAGTATTTT.

The genes are TRBV19 and TRBJ2-5; TRBD2 matches 7 bases. The CDR3 is made up of 15 amino acids. Per the germline V gene, CDR1 is LNHDA and CDR2 is SQIVND (reference sequence). V was pared by 5 bases and J by 4 bases, with 10 bases of the junction left unmatched. This CDR3 is CASSWASGWGETQYF. The CDR3 nucleotides read TGTGCCAGTAGTTGGGCTAGCGGATGGGGAGAGACCCAGTACTTC.

This clonotype was recorded many times. The chain employs TRBV3-1 and TRBJ2-7; D ambiguous. Looked up from germline, CDR1 is LGHDT and CDR2 is YNNKEL (reference sequence). Trimming shortened V by 1 base and J by 2 bases, and 12 bases separated the two germline ends. The CDR3 covers 15 residues. CDR3 DNA sequence: TGTGCCAGCAGCCAAGGTGCAGTGGGAACCTACGAGCAGTACTTC. It encodes CASSQGAVGTYEQYF.

There are many counts of this clonotype. This rearrangement joins TRBV2 to TRBJ1-4; D may be TRBD1 (6 bases). The CDR3 loop spans 14 amino acids. V gave up 2 bases and J gave up 8 bases, with 12 bases separating them. From germline, CDR1 is SNHLY and CDR2 FYNNEI. The CDR3 DNA reads TGTGCCAGCAGTGAAACAGGGATAGGCGAAAAACTGTTTTTT. Protein: CASSETGIGEKLFF. The whole variable domain, filled in from reference TRBV2 and TRBJ1-4, reads EPEVTQTPSHQVTQMGQEVILRCVPISNHLYFYWYRQILGQKVEFLVSFYNNEISEKSEIFDDQFSVERPDGSNFTLKIRSTKLEDSAMYFCASSETGIGEKLFFGSGTQLSVL.

This clonotype was observed many times. The chain carries TRBV4-1 and TRBJ1-5; a weak D match, TRBD1 (6 bases). The germline gives CDR1 MGHRA, CDR2 YSYEKL. The CDR3 length is 17 residues. Trimming left V 1 base short and J 2 bases short, with 15 bases between. This CDR3 is CASSQVARGAGNQPQHF. The CDR3 DNA sequence: TGCGCCAGCAGCCAAGTGGCCCGGGGGGCCGGCAATCAGCCCCAGCATTTT.

The rearrangement uses TRBV20-1 and TRBJ2-2; TRBD2 might be the D (5 bases). The V end lost 1 base, the J end lost 4 bases, and 13 bases lay between the germline ends. CDR3 length: 15 amino acids. Germline values: CDR1 DFQATT, CDR2 SNEGSKA (reference sequence). DNA for the CDR3: TGCAGTGCTAGAGTTTCGGACTCCAGCACCGGGGAGCTGTTTTTT. It yields the protein CSARVSDSSTGELFF.

This clonotype has at least ten counts. The chain carries TRBV25-1 and TRBJ2-7; 13 nucleotides agree with TRBD2. V lost 11 bases and J lost 7; bases outside the gene matches: 8. Germline V lookup: CDR1 MGHDK, CDR2 SYGVNS. The CDR3 consists of 13 residues. The CDR3 region is CASRLAGGEEQYF. In nucleotides, the CDR3 is TGTGCCTCCCGACTAGCGGGAGGTGAAGAGCAGTACTTC.

There are many counts of this clonotype. This sequence joins TRBV25-1 and TRBJ1-4; the D is unclear. The CDR3 runs to 15 residues. From germline, CDR1 is MGHDK and CDR2 SYGVNS. V gave up 3 bases and J gave up 5 bases, with 13 bases separating them. CDR3 nucleotides: TGTGCCAGCAGTGATCGGGCAGGACGGAATGAAAAACTGTTTTTT. Protein product: CASSDRAGRNEKLFF.

This clonotype was counted many times. The chain couples TRBV6-1 to TRBJ2-2; TRBD1 might be the D (5 bases). The CDR3 extends over 17 amino acids. From germline, CDR1 is MNHNS and CDR2 SASEGT. Trimming stripped 6 bases from V and 3 bases from J, with 20 bases between. CDR3 loop: CASSRPRLGVDTGELFF. The CDR3 DNA is TGTGCCAGCAGCCGTCCTAGGTTAGGGGTCGACACCGGGGAGCTGTTTTTT.

This clonotype was observed a single time. This likely comes from a read error, as the CDR3 has no conserved phenylalanine or tryptophan at its end. V is TRBV5-4 and J is TRBJ1-1, with D hard to call. V shed 1 base and J shed 1 base, with 5 bases lying between them. This CDR3 is built from 13 residues. Germline CDR1 and CDR2: SGHNT and YYREEE (reference sequence). The CDR3 sequence: CASSLKGNTEAFL. In nucleotides, the CDR3 is TGTGCCAGCAGCTTGAAAGGGAACACTGAAGCTTTCCTT.

In this sample, this clonotype turned up many times. The chain has TRBV7-8 and TRBJ1-1, with 9 bases that match TRBD1. CDR1 is SGHVS, CDR2 FQNEAQ, per germline. Losses at the gene ends were 5 bases for V and 7 bases for J; bases not matched to a gene: 8. This CDR3 region has 14 residues. The CDR3 region is CASSARDRVHEAFF. The CDR3 bases are TGTGCCAGCAGCGCCCGGGACAGGGTTCATGAAGCTTTCTTT.

This clonotype was observed many times. The rearrangement uses TRBV28 and TRBJ2-1; D not resolved. CDR1 is MDHEN and CDR2 is SYDVKM in the germline V gene. The CDR3 sequence is 15 residues long. Trimming cost V 6 bases and J 0 bases, with 12 bases left between them. The CDR3 coding sequence is TGTGCCAGCAGCCGACCTCGTAGCTCCTACAATGAGCAGTTCTTC. Its translation: CASSRPRSSYNEQFF.

Many counts were recorded for this clonotype. V is TRBV5-1 and J is TRBJ1-1, with D possibly being TRBD1 (5 bases). The CDR3 has 15 residues. Germline CDR1 is SGHRS and CDR2 is YFSETQ. V lost 4 bases and J lost 5, with 18 bases in between. The CDR3 sequence: CASSLSSGGGTEAFF. As DNA, the CDR3 is TGCGCCAGCAGCCTTTCCTCGGGGGGAGGTACTGAAGCTTTCTTT.

The chain joins TRBV24-1 to TRBJ2-1; D unresolved. This CDR3 region has 15 residues. V was clipped by 0 bases and J by 7 bases, with 12 bases between them. The germline V gene encodes CDR1 KGHDR and CDR2 SFDVKD. The CDR3: CATSDLRLGKNEQFF. The DNA of the CDR3 is TGTGCCACCAGTGATTTGCGATTAGGGAAGAATGAGCAGTTCTTC.